This section outlines one TCR beta chain sequence together with its context. Clones were sequenced by immunoSEQ multiplex PCR, and TCRdb holds only the in-frame ones, with some missing. This sample has around 80,000 clones, with 70% to 85% found just once. This entry comes from a study of radiotherapy plus CTLA-4 blockade in lung cancer. With 2 bases removed from V and 7 bases from J, the gap between germline ends came to 12 bases. This CDR3 has 13 residues. The germline gives CDR1 MNHNY, CDR2 SVGAGI (reference sequence). The clonotype was recovered from a human donor with non-small cell lung cancer whose response to radiotherapy plus ipilimumab could not be evaluated. The sequencing used peripheral blood, collected from a patient treated with radiotherapy plus ipilimumab. The J gene is TRBJ2-7, the V gene TRBV6-6; TRBD1 might be the D (6 bases). The CDR3 nucleotides are TGTGCCAGCAGTTACATGGACAGTCAAGAGCAGTACTTC. As protein: CASSYMDSQEQYF.